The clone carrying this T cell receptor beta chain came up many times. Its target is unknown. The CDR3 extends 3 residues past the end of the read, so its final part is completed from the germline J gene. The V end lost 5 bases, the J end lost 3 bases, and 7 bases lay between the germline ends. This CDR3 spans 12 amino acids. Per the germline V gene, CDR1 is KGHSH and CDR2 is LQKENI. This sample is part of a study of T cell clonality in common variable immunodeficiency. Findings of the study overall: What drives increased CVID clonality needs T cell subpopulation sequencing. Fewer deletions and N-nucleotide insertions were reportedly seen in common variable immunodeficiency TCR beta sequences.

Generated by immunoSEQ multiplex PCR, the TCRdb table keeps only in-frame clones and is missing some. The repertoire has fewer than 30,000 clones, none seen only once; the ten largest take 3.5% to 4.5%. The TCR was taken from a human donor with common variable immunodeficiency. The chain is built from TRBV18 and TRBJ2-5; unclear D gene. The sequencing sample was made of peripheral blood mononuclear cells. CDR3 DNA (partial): TGTGCCAGCTCAGCGGAAGAAGAGACC. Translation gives CASSAEEET. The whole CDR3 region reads CASSAEEETQYF.